The present T cell receptor (beta chain) was sequenced within a study of PD-1 blockade in classical Hodgkin lymphoma. The study's findings and limits: Compared with healthy donors, newly diagnosed patients reportedly showed lower baseline TCR diversity. Researchers reported that CD4+ TCR diversity, though not CD8+, rose significantly by C4D1. Baseline diversity was lower in partial responders and progressors than complete responders. Some patients began nivolumab under 1 year after ASCT. These patients were excluded from later analyses.

Sequencing used immunoSEQ multiplex PCR; TCRdb keeps in-frame clones, though not all of them. The repertoire holds about 50,000 clones, with 85% to 90% as singletons. Specified time point: cycle 4 day 1 (C4D1), after 5 to 7 weeks of nivolumab. Every patient had relapsed following autologous stem cell transplantation, and cohorts differed in brentuximab vedotin exposure. In regard to this clone: Its antigen is still unknown.

The CDR3 length is 21 residues. With 2 bases removed from V and 4 bases from J, the gap between germline ends came to 30 bases. The clonotype originates from a human donor with classical Hodgkin lymphoma. V usage is TRBV23-1 and J usage is TRBJ1-3; possibly TRBD1 for D (5 bases). TRBV23-1 is placed among ORFs of uncertain function. The sample consisted of peripheral blood mononuclear cells (PBMCs), taken before the fourth cycle of nivolumab. In DNA form, the CDR3 reads TGCGCCAGCAGTCAACCGGCCGGCCAGGGTGTTCTTAGCCACTCCGGAAACACCATATATTTT. Its translation is CASSQPAGQGVLSHSGNTIYF.